This entry is about one T cell receptor beta chain. Its antigen is not known. These data originate in a study of graft-versus-host responses after intestinal transplantation. Study-wide context: Tacrolimus plus steroids were given to all recipients for approximately three years, preceded by anti-thymocyte globulin induction.

Notes on the study in general: Patients with graft-donor T cell macrochimerism had high graft-versus-host to host-versus-graft clonal ratios in allografts. Ileal or blood samples showed some GvH clones first, and such clones were also found in recipient marrow.

V was pared by 0 bases and J by 4 bases, with 5 bases of the junction left unmatched. Germline CDR1 reads SGDLS; CDR2 reads YYNGEE. This CDR3 spans 16 amino acids. Libraries were prepared by immunoSEQ multiplex PCR; TCRdb keeps only in-frame clonotypes and omits some of them. This table has approximately 97,000 clones, 91% appearing once. This rearrangement joins TRBV9 to TRBJ2-2; 8 nucleotides align to TRBD2. The specimen was unstimulated CD4+ T cells sorted from spleen or lymph node cells, collected before transplant. This TCR derives from a human donor who was the organ donor for an intestinal transplant. CDR3 amino acids: CASSVEGGGFTGELFF. Written as DNA, the CDR3 is TGTGCCAGCAGCGTAGAGGGCGGGGGGTTCACCGGGGAGCTGTTTTTT.